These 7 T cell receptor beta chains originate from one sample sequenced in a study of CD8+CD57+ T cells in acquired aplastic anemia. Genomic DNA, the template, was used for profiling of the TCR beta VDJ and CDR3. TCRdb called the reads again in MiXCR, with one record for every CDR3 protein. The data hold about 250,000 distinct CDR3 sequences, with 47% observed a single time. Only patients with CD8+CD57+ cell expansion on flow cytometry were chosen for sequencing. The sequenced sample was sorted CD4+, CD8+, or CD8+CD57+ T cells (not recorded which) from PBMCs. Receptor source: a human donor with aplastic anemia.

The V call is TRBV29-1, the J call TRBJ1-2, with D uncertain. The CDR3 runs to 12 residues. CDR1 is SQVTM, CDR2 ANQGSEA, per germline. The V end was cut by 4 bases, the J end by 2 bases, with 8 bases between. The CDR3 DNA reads TGCAGCGTTGTTGAGAGAAACTATGGCTACACCTTC. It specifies CSVVERNYGYTF.

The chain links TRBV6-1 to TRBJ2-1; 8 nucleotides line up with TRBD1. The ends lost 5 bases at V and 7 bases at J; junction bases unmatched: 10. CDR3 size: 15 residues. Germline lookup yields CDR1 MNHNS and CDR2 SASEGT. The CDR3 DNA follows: TGTGCCAGCAGTTACTTCGGACAGGGATGTAATGAGCAGTTCTTC. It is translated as CASSYFGQGCNEQFF.

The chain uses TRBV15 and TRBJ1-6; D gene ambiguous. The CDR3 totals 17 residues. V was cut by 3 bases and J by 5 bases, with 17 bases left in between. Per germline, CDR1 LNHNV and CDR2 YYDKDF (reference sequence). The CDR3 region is CATSSQDRPTNNSPLHF. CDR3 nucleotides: TGTGCCACCAGCAGCCAGGACCGCCCTACTAATAATTCACCCCTCCACTTT. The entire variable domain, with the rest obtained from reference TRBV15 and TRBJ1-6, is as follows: DAMVIQNPRYQVTQFGKPVTLSCSQTLNHNVMYWYQQKSSQAPKLLFHYYDKDFNNEADTPDNFQSRRPNTSFCFLDIRSPGLGDTAMYLCATSSQDRPTNNSPLHFGNGTRLTVT.

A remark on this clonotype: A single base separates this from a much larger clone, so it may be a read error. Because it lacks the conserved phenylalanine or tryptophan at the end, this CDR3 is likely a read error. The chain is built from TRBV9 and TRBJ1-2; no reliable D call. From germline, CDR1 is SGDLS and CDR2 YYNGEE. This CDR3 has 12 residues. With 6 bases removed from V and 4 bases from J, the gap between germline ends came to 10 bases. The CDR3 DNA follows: TGTGCCAGCAACAGAGAGACCTATGGCTACACCATC. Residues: CASNRETYGYTI.

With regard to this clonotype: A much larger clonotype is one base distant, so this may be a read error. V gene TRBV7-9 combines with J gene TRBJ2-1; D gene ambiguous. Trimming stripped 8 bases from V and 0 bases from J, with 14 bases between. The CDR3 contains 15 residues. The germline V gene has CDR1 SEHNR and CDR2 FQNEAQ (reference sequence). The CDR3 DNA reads TGTGCCAGCGGCTCCTCGGAGAGCTCCTACAATGAGCAGTTCTTC. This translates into CASGSSESSYNEQFF.

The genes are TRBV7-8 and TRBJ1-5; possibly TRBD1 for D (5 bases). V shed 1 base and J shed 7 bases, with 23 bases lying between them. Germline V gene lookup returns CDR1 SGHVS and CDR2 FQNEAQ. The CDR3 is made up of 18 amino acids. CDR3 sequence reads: CASSLVGGGGRAIQPQHF. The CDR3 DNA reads TGTGCCAGCAGCTTAGTTGGGGGGGGGGGGAGGGCAATCCAGCCCCAGCATTTT.

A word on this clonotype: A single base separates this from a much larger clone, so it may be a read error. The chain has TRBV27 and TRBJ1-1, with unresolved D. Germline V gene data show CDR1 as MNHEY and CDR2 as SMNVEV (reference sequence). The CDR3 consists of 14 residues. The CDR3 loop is CASKPGRRNTEASF. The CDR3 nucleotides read TGTGCCAGCAAACCAGGACGTAGGAACACTGAAGCTTCCTTT.